Below are 9 T cell receptor beta chains sequenced from a single sample in a study of post-analysis software for immune sequencing data (dated by TCRdb to 2014 to 2015). Broader findings and caveats from the paper: Significantly higher frequencies in patients than in controls were found for about 5 TRBV segments, including TRBV5-6, TRBV5-1 and TRBV20-1.

No antigens are known for them. The method behind the library was PCR. Instrument used: Illumina HiSeq 2500. To reduce PCR and sequencing biases, unique molecular identifiers were incorporated into the TCR beta cDNA libraries. The raw public data were reprocessed by TCRdb itself: fastp quality trimming at Q25, MiXCR clonotype calling, in-frame beta chains only. Rows are unified per CDR3 protein, each entry keeping the most common DNA and genes. Recorded for this sample are about 200,000 distinct CDR3 sequences; 25% to 30% of them occurred a single time. The biggest ten clones account for about 3.7% of the sample. The sequenced sample consisted of blood. The source of these receptors is a girl aged 2-17 years with multiple sclerosis.

V usage is TRBV25-1 and J usage is TRBJ2-7; TRBD2 might be the D (6 bases). This CDR3 is 14 amino acids long. CDR1 is MGHDK, CDR2 SYGVNS, per germline. The V end was cut by 0 bases, the J end by 1 base, with 7 bases between. The CDR3 DNA sequence: TGTGCCAGCAGTGAATACCGGGGGTCCTACGAGCAGTACTTC. It translates to CASSEYRGSYEQYF.

The chain links TRBV20-1 to TRBJ2-5; 11 bases fit TRBD2. The J call is in doubt because the DNA end fits TRBJ2-7 better. The CDR3 totals 18 residues. Germline assignment: CDR1 DFQATT and CDR2 SNEGSKA (reference sequence). This CDR3 is CSARDRALAGVNHCEQYF. CDR3 sequence (DNA): TGCAGTGCTAGAGATCGAGCACTAGCGGGAGTGAACCACTGCGAGCAGTACTTC.

The V gene is TRBV29-1, the J gene TRBJ2-5; 7 bases fit TRBD2. Germline V gene lookup returns CDR1 SQVTM and CDR2 ANQGSEA. J lost 4 bases, V lost 2 bases, and 7 bases had no gene match. There are 14 residues in the CDR3. CDR3 coding DNA: TGCAGCGTTGAACCGGCGCGGGGGTTAGAGACCCAGTACTTC. This translates into CSVEPARGLETQYF. Complete variable domain (other parts from reference TRBV29-1 and TRBJ2-5): SAVISQKPSRDICQRGTSLTIQCQVDSQVTMMFWYRQQPGQSLTLIATANQGSEATYESGFVIDKFPISRPNLTFSTLTVSNMSPEDSSIYLCSVEPARGLETQYFGPGTRLLVL.

The chain joins TRBV5-1 to TRBJ2-1; 11 bases fit TRBD2. CDR1 is SGHRS and CDR2 is YFSETQ in the germline V gene. With V trimmed by 0 bases and J by 6 bases, 2 bases remained unmatched. This CDR3 has 15 amino acids. The CDR3 nucleotides read TGCGCCAGCAGCTTGGGTAGCGGGGGGGGCAATGAGCAGTTCTTC. This codes for CASSLGSGGGNEQFF.

This clonotype turned up a few times. The V and J genes are TRBV29-1 and TRBJ1-1; D remains unclear. This CDR3 is 10 amino acids long. The ends were cut back, 6 bases at V and 4 bases at J, with 6 bases in the middle. CDR1 and CDR2 (germline): SQVTM, ANQGSEA. CDR3 sequence reads: CSVGVTEAFF. The CDR3 coding sequence is TGCAGCGTGGGCGTCACTGAAGCTTTCTTT.

The chain employs TRBV28 and TRBJ1-5; weak D call: TRBD1 (5 bases). Germline V gene data show CDR1 as MDHEN and CDR2 as SYDVKM. The CDR3 loop spans 16 amino acids. Trimming pared 6 bases from V and 0 bases from J, leaving 15 bases between. The CDR3, as DNA: TGTGCCAGCAGCCCCGGGGGACGAGATAGCAATCAGCCCCAGCATTTT. It yields the protein CASSPGGRDSNQPQHF.

The chain is built from TRBV12-3 or TRBV12-4 and TRBJ2-1; 11 bases are a match to TRBD1. Trimming took 9 bases from V and 2 from J; bases not matched to a gene: 3. The length of the CDR3 is 14 residues. Written as DNA, the CDR3 is TGTGCCAGGGGGGACAGGGGGACCTACAATGAGCAGTTCTTC. It specifies CARGDRGTYNEQFF.

This clonotype was seen only a few times. J is TRBJ2-7 and V is TRBV7-2; 7 bases agree with TRBD1. Losses at the gene ends were 6 bases for V and 3 bases for J; bases not matched to a gene: 5. The CDR3 spans 13 residues. CDR1 and CDR2 (germline): SGHTA, FQGNSA. The CDR3 bases are TGTGCCAGCAGATTACAGGGGCACTACGAGCAGTACTTC. Translated, it gives CASRLQGHYEQYF.

The sample holds many counts of this clonotype. The rearrangement joins TRBV7-9 to TRBJ2-1; 8 bases fit TRBD1. Per the germline V gene, CDR1 is SEHNR and CDR2 is FQNEAQ (reference sequence). The CDR3 is made up of 15 amino acids. The V and J ends lost 5 bases and 5 bases, in that order; junction bases with no gene match: 8. CDR3 sequence reads: CASSHRDRLNNEQFF. CDR3 bases: TGTGCCAGCAGCCACCGGGACAGGCTTAACAATGAGCAGTTCTTC.